This T cell receptor beta chain was obtained from a study of cytomegalovirus exposure and HLA in healthy donors. Study context: Earlier work reported 100 million or so unique TCR beta sequences from about 190 million T cells.

The study, taken as a whole, reports: The study found most TCR sequences rare, yet found some public TCRs in many donors.

From germline, CDR1 is SQVTM and CDR2 ANQGSEA. The length of the CDR3 is 12 residues. Between the trimmed V and J ends, which lost 2 bases and 5 bases, there was a span of 9 bases. In regard to this clone: Its specificity is unknown.

Both 60 Vbeta primers and 13 Jbeta primers went into the PCR. Only in-frame clones appear in the TCRdb table, and some are missing; sequencing was by immunoSEQ multiplex PCR. This sample carries about 190,000 clones, with under 6.5% going to the ten biggest clones. Sequences were obtained from PBMCs. This TCR was sampled from a man aged 30 to 39 in good health and CMV-seronegative. The chain has TRBV29-1 and TRBJ1-2; D gene uncertain. CDR3 in amino acids: CSVEWEIYGYTF. The DNA for the CDR3 is TGCAGCGTTGAATGGGAGATATATGGCTACACCTTC.